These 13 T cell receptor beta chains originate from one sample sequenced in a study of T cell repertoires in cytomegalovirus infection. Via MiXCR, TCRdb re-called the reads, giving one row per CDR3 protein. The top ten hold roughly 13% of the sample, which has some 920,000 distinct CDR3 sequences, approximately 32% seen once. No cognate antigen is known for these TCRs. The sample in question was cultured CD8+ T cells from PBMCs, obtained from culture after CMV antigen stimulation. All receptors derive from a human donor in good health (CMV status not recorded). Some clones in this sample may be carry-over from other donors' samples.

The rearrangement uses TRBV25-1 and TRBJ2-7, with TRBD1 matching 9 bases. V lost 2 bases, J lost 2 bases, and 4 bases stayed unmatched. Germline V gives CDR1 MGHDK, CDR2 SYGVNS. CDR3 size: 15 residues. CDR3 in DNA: TGTGCCAGCAGTGAAGGACAGGGGCCGGCCTACGAGCAGTACTTC. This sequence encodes CASSEGQGPAYEQYF.

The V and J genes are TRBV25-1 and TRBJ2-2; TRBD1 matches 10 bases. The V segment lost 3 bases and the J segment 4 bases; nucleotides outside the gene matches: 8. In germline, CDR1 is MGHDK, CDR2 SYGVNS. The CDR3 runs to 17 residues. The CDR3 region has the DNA TGTGCCAGCAGTGAGGAGCCGGGACAGGGGTCCACCGGGGAGCTGTTTTTT. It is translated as CASSEEPGQGSTGELFF.

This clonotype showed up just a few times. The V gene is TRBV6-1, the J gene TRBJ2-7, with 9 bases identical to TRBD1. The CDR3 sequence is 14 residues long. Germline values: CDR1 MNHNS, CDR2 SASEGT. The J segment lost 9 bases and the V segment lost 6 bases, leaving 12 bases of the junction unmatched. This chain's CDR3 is CASSNGTGSSAQYV. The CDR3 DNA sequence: TGTGCCAGCAGCAACGGGACAGGGTCCAGTGCGCAGTACGTC.

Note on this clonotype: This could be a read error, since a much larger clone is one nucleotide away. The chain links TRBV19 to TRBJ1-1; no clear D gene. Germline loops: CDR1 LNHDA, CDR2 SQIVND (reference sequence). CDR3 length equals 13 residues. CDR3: CVISRTLNTEAFF. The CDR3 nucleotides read TGTGTCATTTCCAGGACTTTGAACACTGAAGCTTTCTTT.

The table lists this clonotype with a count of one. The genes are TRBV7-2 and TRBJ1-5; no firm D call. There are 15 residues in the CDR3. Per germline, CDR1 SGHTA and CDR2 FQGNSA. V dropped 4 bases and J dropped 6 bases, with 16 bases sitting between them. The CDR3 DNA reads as TGTGCCAGCAGCTCCGGAGGTAGGGAGGGTCAGCCCCAGCATTTT. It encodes CASSSGGREGQPQHF.

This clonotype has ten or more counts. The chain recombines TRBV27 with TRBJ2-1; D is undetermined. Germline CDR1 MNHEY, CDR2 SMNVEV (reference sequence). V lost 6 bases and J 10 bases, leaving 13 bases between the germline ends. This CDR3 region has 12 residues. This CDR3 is CASRSPLVEQFF. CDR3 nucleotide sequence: TGTGCCAGCAGAAGCCCTCTGGTGGAGCAGTTCTTC.

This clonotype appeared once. The DNA for the CDR3 is TGTGCCAGCAGCTCTCGGACCTACACAGATACGCAGTATTTT. Protein: CASSSRTYTDTQYF. The chain is built from TRBV7-9 and TRBJ2-3; D is unclear. V dropped 4 bases and J dropped 2 bases, with 10 bases sitting between them. Germline V lookup: CDR1 SEHNR, CDR2 FQNEAQ (reference sequence). CDR3 size: 14 residues.

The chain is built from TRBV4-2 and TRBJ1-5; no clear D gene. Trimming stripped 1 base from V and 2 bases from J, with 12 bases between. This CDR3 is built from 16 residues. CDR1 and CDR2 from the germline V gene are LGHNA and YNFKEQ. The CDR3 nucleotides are TGTGCCAGCAGCCAAGTAAGTGCAGGCGGCAATCAGCCCCAGCATTTT. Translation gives CASSQVSAGGNQPQHF.

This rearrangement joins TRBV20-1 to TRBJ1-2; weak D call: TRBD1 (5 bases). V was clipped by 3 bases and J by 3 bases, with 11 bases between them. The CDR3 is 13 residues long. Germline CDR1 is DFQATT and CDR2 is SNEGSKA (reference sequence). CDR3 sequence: CSARGEEDYGYTF. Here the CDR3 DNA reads TGCAGTGCTAGGGGGGAGGAGGACTATGGCTACACCTTC.

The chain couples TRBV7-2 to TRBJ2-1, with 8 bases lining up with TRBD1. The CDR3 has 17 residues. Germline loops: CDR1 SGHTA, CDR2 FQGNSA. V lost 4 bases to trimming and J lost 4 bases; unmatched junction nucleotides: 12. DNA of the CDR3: TGTGCCAGCAGCTCCAACCTCGCAGGGGGCCGGTACAATGAGCAGTTCTTC. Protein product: CASSSNLAGGRYNEQFF. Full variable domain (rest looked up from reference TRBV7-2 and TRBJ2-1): GAGVSQSPSNKVTEKGKDVELRCDPISGHTALYWYRQSLGQGLEFLIYFQGNSAPDKSGLPSDRFSAERTGGSVSTLTIQRTQQEDSAVYLCASSSNLAGGRYNEQFFGPGTRLTVL.

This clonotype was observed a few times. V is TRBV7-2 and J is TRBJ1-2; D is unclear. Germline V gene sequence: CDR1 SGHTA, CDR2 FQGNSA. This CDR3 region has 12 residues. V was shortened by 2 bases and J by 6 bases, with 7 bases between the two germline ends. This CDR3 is CASSLLGNGYTF. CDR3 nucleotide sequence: TGTGCCAGCAGCTTACTGGGGAATGGCTACACCTTC. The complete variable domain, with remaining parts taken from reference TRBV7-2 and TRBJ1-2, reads GAGVSQSPSNKVTEKGKDVELRCDPISGHTALYWYRQSLGQGLEFLIYFQGNSAPDKSGLPSDRFSAERTGGSVSTLTIQRTQQEDSAVYLCASSLLGNGYTFGSGTRLTVV.

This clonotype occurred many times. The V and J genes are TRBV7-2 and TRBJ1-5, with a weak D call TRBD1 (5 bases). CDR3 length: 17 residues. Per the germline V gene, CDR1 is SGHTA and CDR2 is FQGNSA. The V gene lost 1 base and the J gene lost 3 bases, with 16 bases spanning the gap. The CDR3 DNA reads TGTGCCAGCAGCTTAGGGATATCGACAGAAACCAATCAGCCCCAGCATTTT. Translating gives CASSLGISTETNQPQHF. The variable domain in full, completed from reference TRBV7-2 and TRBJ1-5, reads GAGVSQSPSNKVTEKGKDVELRCDPISGHTALYWYRQSLGQGLEFLIYFQGNSAPDKSGLPSDRFSAERTGGSVSTLTIQRTQQEDSAVYLCASSLGISTETNQPQHFGDGTRLSIL.

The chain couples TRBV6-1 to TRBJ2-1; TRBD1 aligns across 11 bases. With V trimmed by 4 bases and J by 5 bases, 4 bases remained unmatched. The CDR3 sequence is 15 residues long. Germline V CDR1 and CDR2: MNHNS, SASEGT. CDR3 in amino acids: CASSVRDRGNNEQFF. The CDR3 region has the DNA TGTGCCAGCAGTGTCCGGGACAGGGGGAACAATGAGCAGTTCTTC.